Listed here are 7 T cell receptor beta chains from one sample, sequenced in a study of blood T cells in healthy people across ages. PCR was performed a second time for 7 to 11 cycles using a sample-barcoded 5' primer and a J-beta primer mix. Via MiXCR, TCRdb re-called the 5' RACE reads, giving one row per CDR3 protein. The sample yields about 640,000 distinct CDR3 sequences, 58% seen once. The sample comprised blood. The receptors were sampled from a man in his fifties or sixties in good health.

This chain joins TRBV25-1 and TRBJ2-1; weak D call: TRBD2 (5 bases). Per germline, CDR1 MGHDK and CDR2 SYGVNS. The CDR3 extends over 13 amino acids. The ends were cut back, 2 bases at V and 9 bases at J, with 11 bases in the middle. The CDR3 nucleotides read TGTGCCAGCAGTGAAATCAACACTAGTGAGCAGTTCTTC. This translates into CASSEINTSEQFF.

This clonotype was detected a few times. The chain has TRBV10-3 and TRBJ2-3; a weak D match, TRBD1 (5 bases). Trimming removed 5 bases from V and 0 bases from J, with 15 bases in between. There are 16 residues in the CDR3. Germline V gene data show CDR1 as ENHRY and CDR2 as SYGVKD. In DNA, the CDR3 is TGTGCCATCAGTAAAACAGGTTTAAGTAGCACAGATACGCAGTATTTT. This codes for CAISKTGLSSTDTQYF.

The chain links TRBV5-1 to TRBJ2-3; D might be TRBD2 (5 bases). V lost 0 bases and J lost 2, with 7 bases in between. Germline values: CDR1 SGHRS, CDR2 YFSETQ. The CDR3 runs 14 residues. This CDR3 is CASSLGTDTDTQYF. CDR3 sequence (DNA): TGCGCCAGCAGCTTGGGGACTGACACAGATACGCAGTATTTT.

The V and J genes are TRBV4-1 and TRBJ1-2, with D possibly matching TRBD1 (5 bases). Germline V gene lookup returns CDR1 MGHRA and CDR2 YSYEKL. The CDR3 extends over 16 amino acids. Trimming stripped 0 bases from V and 3 bases from J, with 14 bases between. CDR3 in amino acids: CASSQDGLGDHYGYTF. DNA for the CDR3: TGCGCCAGCAGCCAAGATGGCCTGGGGGATCACTATGGCTACACCTTC.

This clonotype was seen more than once but under ten times. The chain has TRBV7-2 and TRBJ2-1; D is ambiguous. The CDR3 consists of 15 residues. Germline CDR1 SGHTA, CDR2 FQGNSA. With 5 bases removed from V and 0 bases from J, the gap between germline ends came to 11 bases. CDR3 region: CASSPVASSYNEQFF. DNA for the CDR3: TGTGCCAGCAGCCCGGTAGCCTCCTCCTACAATGAGCAGTTCTTC.

The rearrangement uses TRBV5-1 and TRBJ2-2; tentative D call: TRBD1 (5 bases). Germline loops: CDR1 SGHRS, CDR2 YFSETQ. V was shortened by 0 bases and J by 4 bases, with 10 bases between the two germline ends. The CDR3 length is 15 residues. CDR3 coding DNA: TGCGCCAGCAGCTTGGGAGCCAGGGTCACCGGGGAGCTGTTTTTT. Translating gives CASSLGARVTGELFF.

This chain joins TRBV6-5 and TRBJ1-5; D uncertain. The CDR3 is 14 residues long. Germline CDR1 MNHEY, CDR2 SVGAGI. Trimming pared 6 bases from V and 1 base from J, leaving 10 bases between. CDR3 region: CASSPGRSNQPQHF. The CDR3 DNA reads as TGTGCCAGCAGCCCCGGGAGGAGCAATCAGCCCCAGCATTTT.